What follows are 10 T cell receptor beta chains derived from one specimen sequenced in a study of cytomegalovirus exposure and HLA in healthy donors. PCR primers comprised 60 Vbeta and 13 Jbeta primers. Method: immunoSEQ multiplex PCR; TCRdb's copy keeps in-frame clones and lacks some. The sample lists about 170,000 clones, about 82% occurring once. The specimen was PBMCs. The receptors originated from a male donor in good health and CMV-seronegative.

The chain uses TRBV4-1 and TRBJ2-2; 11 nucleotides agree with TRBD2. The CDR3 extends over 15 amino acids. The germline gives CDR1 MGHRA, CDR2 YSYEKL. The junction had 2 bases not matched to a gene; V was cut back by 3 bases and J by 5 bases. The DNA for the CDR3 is TGCGCCAGCAGCCATCGGACTAGCGGGACCGGGGAGCTGTTTTTT. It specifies CASSHRTSGTGELFF.

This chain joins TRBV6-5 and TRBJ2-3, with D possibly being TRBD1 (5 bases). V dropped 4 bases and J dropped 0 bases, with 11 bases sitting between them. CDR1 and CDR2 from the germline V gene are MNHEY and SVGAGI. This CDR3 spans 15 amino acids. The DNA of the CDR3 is TGTGCCAGCAGTTCCGACAGCGCTAGCACAGATACGCAGTATTTT. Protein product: CASSSDSASTDTQYF.

CDR3 loop: CASSNGDRVKYGYTF. In nucleotides, the CDR3 is TGTGCCAGCAGCAATGGGGACAGGGTAAAATATGGCTACACCTTC. The V call is TRBV21-1, the J call TRBJ1-2; TRBD1, the table's D call, was not compared with the DNA. TRBV21-1 constitutes a pseudogene. CDR3 length equals 15 residues.

This chain's CDR3 is CASSEPTGTGVFGYTF. DNA of the CDR3: TGTGCCAGCAGTGAACCAACAGGGACAGGGGTGTTTGGCTACACCTTC. V and J are TRBV25-1 and TRBJ1-2, with 10 bases lining up with TRBD1. This CDR3 has 16 amino acids. The V gene end was trimmed by 2 bases and the J gene end by 7 bases; junction bases not matched to a gene: 10. Germline CDR1 is MGHDK and CDR2 is SYGVNS.

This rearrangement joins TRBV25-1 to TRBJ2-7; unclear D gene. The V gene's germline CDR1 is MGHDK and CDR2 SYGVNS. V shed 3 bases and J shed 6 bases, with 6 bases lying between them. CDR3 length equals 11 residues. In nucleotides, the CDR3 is TGTGCCAGCAGTGAGTTTCGCGAGCAGTACTTC. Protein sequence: CASSEFREQYF.

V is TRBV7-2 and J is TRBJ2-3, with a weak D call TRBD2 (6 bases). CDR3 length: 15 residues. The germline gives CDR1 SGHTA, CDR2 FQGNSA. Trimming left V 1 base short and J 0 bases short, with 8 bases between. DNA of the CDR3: TGTGCCAGCAGCTTAGGGACTACTAGCACAGATACGCAGTATTTT. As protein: CASSLGTTSTDTQYF.

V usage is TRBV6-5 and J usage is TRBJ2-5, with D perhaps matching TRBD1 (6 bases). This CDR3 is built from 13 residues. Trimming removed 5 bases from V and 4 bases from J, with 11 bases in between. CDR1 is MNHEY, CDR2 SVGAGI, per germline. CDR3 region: CASSVQGRETQYF. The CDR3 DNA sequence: TGTGCCAGCAGTGTTCAGGGGCGAGAGACCCAGTACTTC.

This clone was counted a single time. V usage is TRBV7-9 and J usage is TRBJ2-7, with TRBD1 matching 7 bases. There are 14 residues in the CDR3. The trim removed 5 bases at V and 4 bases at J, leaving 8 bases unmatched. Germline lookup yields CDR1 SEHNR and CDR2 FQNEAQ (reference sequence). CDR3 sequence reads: CASSPGQRPYEQYF. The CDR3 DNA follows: TGTGCCAGCAGCCCGGGACAGCGCCCTTACGAGCAGTACTTC.

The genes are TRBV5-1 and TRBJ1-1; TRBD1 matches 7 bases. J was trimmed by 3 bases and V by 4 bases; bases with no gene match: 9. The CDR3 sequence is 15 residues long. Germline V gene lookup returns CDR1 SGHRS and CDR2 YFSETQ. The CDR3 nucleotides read TGCGCCAGCAGCCAACGGACAGGCCTGGACACTGAAGCTTTCTTT. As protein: CASSQRTGLDTEAFF.

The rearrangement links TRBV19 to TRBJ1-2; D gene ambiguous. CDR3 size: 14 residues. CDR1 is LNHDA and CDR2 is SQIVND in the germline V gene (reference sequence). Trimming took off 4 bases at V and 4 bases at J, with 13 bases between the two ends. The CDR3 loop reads CASSTNLEGYGYTF. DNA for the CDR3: TGTGCCAGTAGTACCAACTTAGAGGGCTATGGCTACACCTTC.